This T cell receptor (beta chain) was obtained from a study of shared clonotypes between healthy human individuals. General observations from the study: Among the subsets, naive ones generally showed larger estimated richness than memory ones. Genetic and exposure-history diversity was limited by the few donors.

The V gene's germline CDR1 is SNHLY and CDR2 FYNNEI. V was clipped by 6 bases and J by 5 bases; unmatched bases: 18. The CDR3 consists of 17 residues. In the naive CD8 group, cells lacked CD45RO and were positively selected for CCR7, so terminally differentiated effector memory CD45RA+ cells were left out. As regards this clone: Its antigen is not identified.

An even split of each subset's genomic DNA across several immunoSEQ plates was performed. Repertoires were generated with immunoSEQ multiplex PCR, while TCRdb's copy carries only in-frame clones and drops some. The sample lists roughly 600,000 clones, roughly 98% seen once, with more than 0.3% in the top ten. This clonotype was obtained from a man in his thirties or forties in good health. V is TRBV2 and J is TRBJ1-1, with 7 nucleotides matching TRBD1. Sample: naive CD8+ T cells sorted from blood. Here the CDR3 DNA reads TGTGCCAGCAGCGTCGGACAGGTCCTTCGGGGAGGGACTGAAGCTTTCTTT. It codes for CASSVGQVLRGGTEAFF.